The rows below give T cell receptor beta chains drawn from one sample of a study of blood T cell repertoires in COVID-19. The repertoire was sequenced with immunoSEQ multiplex PCR; TCRdb's copy has only in-frame clones and lacks some. This table holds 490,000 or so clones, less than 90% found once. Input material: PBMCs or T cells enriched from blood (not recorded which). The receptors here all came from a woman aged 60-70 years who had recovered from COVID-19. Both conserved end residues are part of each CDR3. Fields, in order: J gene, V gene, D gene, clone size, CDR3 protein, CDR3 DNA. A D gene is named only where the DNA matches it firmly. Expanded clones get a size class; other rows say once, few or many, or leave the size out.

>TRBJ1-1|TRBV6-5|.|.
CASTLSDRYEAFF
TGTGCCAGCACCCTTTCAGACAGGTATGAAGCTTTCTTT
>TRBJ2-1|TRBV6-1|TRBD1|.
CASSEIPGQSYNEQFF
TGTGCCAGCAGTGAGATCCCGGGACAGAGTTACAATGAGCAGTTCTTC
>TRBJ1-3|TRBV6-5|TRBD1|.
CASSNGQGALKTYF
TGTGCCAGCAGCAACGGGCAGGGGGCGTTAAAAACATATTTT
>TRBJ1-6|TRBV27|TRBD1|.
CASSSWGTGLNSPLHF
TGTGCCAGCAGTTCATGGGGGACAGGTCTGAATTCACCCCTCCACTTT
>TRBJ1-2|TRBV9|.|.
CASSPSGNYGYTF
TGTGCCAGCAGCCCATCAGGGAACTATGGCTACACCTTC
>TRBJ1-6|TRBV5-1|TRBD1|.
CASSVQGKNSPLHF
TGCGCCAGCAGCGTACAGGGGAAAAATTCACCCCTCCACTTT
>TRBJ1-2|TRBV2|TRBD1|.
CASSRTGGGGYTF
TGTGCCAGCAGTCGGACAGGGGGCGGAGGCTACACCTTC
>TRBJ1-1|TRBV24-1|TRBD1|.
CATVDRGGTEAFF
TGTGCCACCGTGGACAGGGGAGGGACTGAAGCTTTCTTT
>TRBJ2-1|TRBV10-3|TRBD1|once
CAISDTGTGLSGIQFF
TGTGCCATCAGTGATACCGGGACAGGGCTGTCGGGAATACAGTTCTTC
>TRBJ1-4|TRBV24-1|.|.
CATSDSRVGDEKLFF
TGTGCCACCAGTGATTCCAGGGTCGGCGATGAAAAACTGTTTTTT
>TRBJ1-3|TRBV6-5|TRBD1|.
CASSLDRNSGNTIYF
TGTGCCAGCAGTTTGGACAGGAACTCTGGAAACACCATATATTTT
>TRBJ1-5|TRBV24-1|.|.
CATSSGMKGNQPQHF
TGTGCCACCAGTTCCGGGATGAAGGGCAATCAGCCCCAGCATTTT
>TRBJ2-3|TRBV19|.|.
CASTRTFSTDTQYF
TGTGCCAGTACCCGGACATTTAGCACAGATACGCAGTATTTT
>TRBJ1-5|TRBV12-2|.|once
CASRYIWPPGQGLGSNQPQHF
TGTGCAAGTCGCTACATATGGCCCCCGGGACAGGGCTTGGGAAGCAATCAGCCCCAGCATTTT
>TRBJ1-2|TRBV12-3/TRBV12-4|.|.
CASSRGRTYGYTF
TGTGCCAGCAGTAGGGGCAGAACCTATGGCTACACCTTC
>TRBJ2-3|TRBV2|.|.
CASSDRHTDTQYF
TGTGCCAGCAGTGACCGACACACAGATACGCAGTATTTT
>TRBJ1-3|TRBV6-6|TRBD1|.
CASRNDRAGNTIYF
TGTGCCAGCAGAAACGACAGGGCTGGAAACACCATATATTTT
>TRBJ1-1|TRBV6-5|TRBD1|.
CASTLDRPNTEAFF
TGTGCCAGCACCCTGGACAGGCCGAACACTGAAGCTTTCTTT
>TRBJ1-1|TRBV28|.|.
CASSFVKGTEAFF
TGTGCCAGCAGTTTTGTGAAGGGGACTGAAGCTTTCTTT
>TRBJ1-5|TRBV5-1|.|.
CASSTIRQSISNQPQHF
TGCGCCAGCAGCACCATCCGACAGAGCATTAGCAATCAGCCCCAGCATTTT
>TRBJ1-2|TRBV5-4|.|once
CASSLQGKGYGYTF
TGTGCCAGCAGCTTACAGGGAAAGGGCTATGGCTACACCTTC
>TRBJ2-3|TRBV10-3|TRBD2|.
CAISELLAGTASTDTQYF
TGTGCCATCAGTGAATTACTAGCGGGGACCGCTAGCACAGATACGCAGTATTTT